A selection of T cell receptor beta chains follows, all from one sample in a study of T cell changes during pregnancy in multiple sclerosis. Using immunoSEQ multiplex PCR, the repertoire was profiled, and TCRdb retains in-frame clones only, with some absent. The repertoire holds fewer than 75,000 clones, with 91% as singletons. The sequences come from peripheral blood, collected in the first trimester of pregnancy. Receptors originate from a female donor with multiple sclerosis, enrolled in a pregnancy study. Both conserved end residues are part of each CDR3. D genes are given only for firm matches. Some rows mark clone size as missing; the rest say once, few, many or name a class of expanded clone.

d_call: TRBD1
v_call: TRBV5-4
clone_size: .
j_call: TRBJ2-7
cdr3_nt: TGTGCCAGCAGCTCCCCGGACAGGTTCTCCTACGAGCAGTACTTC
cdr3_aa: CASSSPDRFSYEQYF

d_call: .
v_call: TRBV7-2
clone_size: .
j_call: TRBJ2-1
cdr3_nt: TGTGCCAGCAGCACCCGGACAGAGGACAATGAGCAGTTCTTC
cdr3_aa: CASSTRTEDNEQFF

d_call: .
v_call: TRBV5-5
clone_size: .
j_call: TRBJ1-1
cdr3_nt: TGTGCCAGCAGCTTGAGGGGGGGAAGGGTTTTCTTT
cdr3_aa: CASSLRGGRVFF

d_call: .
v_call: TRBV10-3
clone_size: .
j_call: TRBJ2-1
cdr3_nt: TGTGCCATCAGTGAAACCCCCACTGGGAGCAATGAGCAGTTCTTC
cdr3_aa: CAISETPTGSNEQFF

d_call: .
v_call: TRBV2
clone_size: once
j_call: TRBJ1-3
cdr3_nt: TGTGCCAGCAGTGAACAGGGGAGAACCACCATATATTTT
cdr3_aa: CASSEQGRTTIYF

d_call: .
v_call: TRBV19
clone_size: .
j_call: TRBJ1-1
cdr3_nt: TGTGCCAGTAGTGCGGGCTTGTACACTGAAGCTTTCTTT
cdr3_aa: CASSAGLYTEAFF

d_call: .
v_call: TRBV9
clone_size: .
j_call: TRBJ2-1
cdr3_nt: TGTGCCAGCAGCGCGAGGGGGCGGGGAGCTGGCTATGAGCAGTTCTTC
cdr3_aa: CASSARGRGAGYEQFF

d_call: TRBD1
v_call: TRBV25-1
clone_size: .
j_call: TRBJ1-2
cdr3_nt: TGTGCCAGTCGGGGGGGACAGGGGGAGTATGGCTACACCTTC
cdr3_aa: CASRGGQGEYGYTF

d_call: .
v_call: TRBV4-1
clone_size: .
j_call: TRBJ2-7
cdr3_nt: TGCGCCAGCAGCCTTGGAGGAGACTCCCCGCCGGGGGAGCAGTACTTC
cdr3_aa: CASSLGGDSPPGEQYF

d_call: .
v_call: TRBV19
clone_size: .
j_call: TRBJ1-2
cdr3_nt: TGTGCCAGTAGTACACAGGGTCGGGAGGACTATGGCTACACCTTC
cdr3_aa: CASSTQGREDYGYTF